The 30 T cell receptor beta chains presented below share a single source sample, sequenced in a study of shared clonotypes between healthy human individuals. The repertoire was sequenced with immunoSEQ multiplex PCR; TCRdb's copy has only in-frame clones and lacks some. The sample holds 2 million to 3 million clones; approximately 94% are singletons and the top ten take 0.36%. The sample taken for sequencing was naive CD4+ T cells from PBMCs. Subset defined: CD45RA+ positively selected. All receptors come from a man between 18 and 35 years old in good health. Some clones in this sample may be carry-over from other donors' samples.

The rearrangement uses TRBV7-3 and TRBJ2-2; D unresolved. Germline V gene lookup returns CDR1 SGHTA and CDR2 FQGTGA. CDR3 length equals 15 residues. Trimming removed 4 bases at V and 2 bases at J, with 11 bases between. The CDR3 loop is CASSWRAGNTGELFF. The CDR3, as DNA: TGTGCCAGCAGCTGGCGTGCCGGTAACACCGGGGAGCTGTTTTTT.

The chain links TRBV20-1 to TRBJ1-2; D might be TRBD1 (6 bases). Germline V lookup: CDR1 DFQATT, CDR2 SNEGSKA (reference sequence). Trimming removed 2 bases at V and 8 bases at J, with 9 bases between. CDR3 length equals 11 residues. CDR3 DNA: TGCAGTGCTAGACAGGGGACAGGCTACACCTTC. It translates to CSARQGTGYTF.

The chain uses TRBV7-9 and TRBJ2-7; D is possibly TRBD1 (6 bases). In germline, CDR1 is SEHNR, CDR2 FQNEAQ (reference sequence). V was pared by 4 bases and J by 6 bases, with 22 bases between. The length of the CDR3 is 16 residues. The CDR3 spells CASSSRTRTVDREQYF. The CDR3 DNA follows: TGTGCCAGCAGCTCCAGAACGAGGACAGTCGACCGCGAGCAGTACTTC.

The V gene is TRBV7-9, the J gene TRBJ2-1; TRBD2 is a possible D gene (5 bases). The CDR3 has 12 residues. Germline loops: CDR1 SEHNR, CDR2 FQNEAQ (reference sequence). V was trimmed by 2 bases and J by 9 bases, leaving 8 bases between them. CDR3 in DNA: TGTGCCAGCAGCTTATCCGGGATTGAGCAGTTCTTC. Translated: CASSLSGIEQFF. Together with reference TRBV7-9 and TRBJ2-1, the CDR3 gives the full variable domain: DTGVSQNPRHKITKRGQNVTFRCDPISEHNRLYWYRQTLGQGPEFLTYFQNEAQLEKSRLLSDRFSAERPKGSFSTLEIQRTEQGDSAMYLCASSLSGIEQFFGPGTRLTVL.

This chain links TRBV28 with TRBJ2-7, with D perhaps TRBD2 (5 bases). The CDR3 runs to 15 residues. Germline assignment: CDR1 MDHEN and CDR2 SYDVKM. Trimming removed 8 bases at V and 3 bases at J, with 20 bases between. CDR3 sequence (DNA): TGTGCCAGCTCCCCACGACGGGGAAGACGCTACGAGCAGTACTTC. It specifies CASSPRRGRRYEQYF.

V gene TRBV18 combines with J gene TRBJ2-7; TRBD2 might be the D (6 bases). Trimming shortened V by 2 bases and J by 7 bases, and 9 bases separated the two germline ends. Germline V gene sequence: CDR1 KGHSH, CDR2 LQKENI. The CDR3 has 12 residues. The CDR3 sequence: CASSPGREEQYF. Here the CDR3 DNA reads TGTGCCAGCTCACCAGGCCGGGAGGAGCAGTACTTC.

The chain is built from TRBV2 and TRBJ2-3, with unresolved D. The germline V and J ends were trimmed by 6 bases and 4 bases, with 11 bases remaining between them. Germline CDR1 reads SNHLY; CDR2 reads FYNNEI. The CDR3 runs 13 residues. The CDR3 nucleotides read TGTGCCAGCAGGACGGCCCTCCCAGATACGCAGTATTTT. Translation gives CASRTALPDTQYF.

The CDR3 reads CASSLDRIGNTIYF. The CDR3 bases are TGTGCCAGCAGCTTAGACAGAATCGGAAACACCATATATTTT. The chain has TRBV7-9 and TRBJ1-3; D remains unclear. Deletions cut 1 base from V and 4 bases from J, with 8 bases between. Germline CDR1 reads SEHNR; CDR2 reads FQNEAQ (reference sequence). CDR3 length: 14 amino acids.

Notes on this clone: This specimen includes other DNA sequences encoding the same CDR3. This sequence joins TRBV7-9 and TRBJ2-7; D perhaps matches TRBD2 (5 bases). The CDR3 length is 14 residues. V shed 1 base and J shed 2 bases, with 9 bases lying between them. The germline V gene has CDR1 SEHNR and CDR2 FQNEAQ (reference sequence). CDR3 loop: CASSLVGGPYEQYF. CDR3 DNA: TGTGCCAGCAGCTTAGTAGGAGGACCCTACGAGCAGTACTTC.

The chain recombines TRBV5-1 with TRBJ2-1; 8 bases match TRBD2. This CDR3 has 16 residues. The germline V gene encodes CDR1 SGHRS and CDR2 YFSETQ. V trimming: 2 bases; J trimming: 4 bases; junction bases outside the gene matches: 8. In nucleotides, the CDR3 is TGCGCCAGCAGCTTTACCGGGACTAGTCAATACAATGAGCAGTTCTTC. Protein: CASSFTGTSQYNEQFF.

DNA for the CDR3: TGTGCCAGCTCACCGGCAGACGAAAATTCACCCCTCCACTTT. Amino acids: CASSPADENSPLHF. The genes are TRBV18 and TRBJ1-6, with D unclear. Germline loops: CDR1 KGHSH, CDR2 LQKENI. Deletions cut 3 bases from V and 7 bases from J, with 10 bases between. This CDR3 region has 14 residues.

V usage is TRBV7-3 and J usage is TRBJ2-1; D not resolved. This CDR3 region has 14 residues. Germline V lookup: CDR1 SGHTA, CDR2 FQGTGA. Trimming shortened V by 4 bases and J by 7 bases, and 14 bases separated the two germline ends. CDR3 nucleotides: TGTGCCAGCAGCTCCCCCTCGATCCAGAATGAGCAGTTCTTC. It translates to CASSSPSIQNEQFF.

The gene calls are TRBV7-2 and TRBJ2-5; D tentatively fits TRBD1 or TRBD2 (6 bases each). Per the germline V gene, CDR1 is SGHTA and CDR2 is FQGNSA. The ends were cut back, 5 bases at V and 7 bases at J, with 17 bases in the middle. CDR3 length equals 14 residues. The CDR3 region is CASSPRMGGPTQYF. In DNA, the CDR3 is TGTGCCAGCAGCCCCAGGATGGGGGGCCCGACCCAGTACTTC.

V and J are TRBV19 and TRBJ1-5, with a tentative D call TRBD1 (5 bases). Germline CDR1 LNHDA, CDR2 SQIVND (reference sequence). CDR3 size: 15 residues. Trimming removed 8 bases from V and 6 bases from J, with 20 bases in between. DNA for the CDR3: TGTGCCAGTGGGACGGGGGGGTCCGGTGGTCAGCCCCAGCATTTT. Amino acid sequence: CASGTGGSGGQPQHF.

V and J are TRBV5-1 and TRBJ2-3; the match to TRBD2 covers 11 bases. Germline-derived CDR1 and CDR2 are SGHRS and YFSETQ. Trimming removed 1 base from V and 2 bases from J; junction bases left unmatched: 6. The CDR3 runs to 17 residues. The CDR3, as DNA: TGCGCCAGCAGCTTGCCGGGGACTAGCGGACTCACAGATACGCAGTATTTT. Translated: CASSLPGTSGLTDTQYF.

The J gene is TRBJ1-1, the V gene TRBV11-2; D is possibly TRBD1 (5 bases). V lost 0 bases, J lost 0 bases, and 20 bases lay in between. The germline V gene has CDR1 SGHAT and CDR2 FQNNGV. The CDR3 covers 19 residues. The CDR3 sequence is CASSLEGGLRGRVNTEAFF. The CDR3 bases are TGTGCCAGCAGCTTAGAGGGGGGACTTAGGGGCCGGGTGAACACTGAAGCTTTCTTT.

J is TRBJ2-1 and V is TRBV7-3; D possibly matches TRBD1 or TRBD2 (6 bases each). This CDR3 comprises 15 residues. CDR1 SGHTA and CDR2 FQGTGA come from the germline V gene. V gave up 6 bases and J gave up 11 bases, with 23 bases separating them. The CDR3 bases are TGTGCCAGCAGAATCGGTCCGGGGGCGCCGGGCAAGCAGTTCTTC. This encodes CASRIGPGAPGKQFF.

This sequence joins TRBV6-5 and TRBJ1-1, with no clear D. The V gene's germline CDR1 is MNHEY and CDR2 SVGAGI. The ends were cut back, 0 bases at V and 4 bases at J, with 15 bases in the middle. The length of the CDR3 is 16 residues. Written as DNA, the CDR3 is TGTGCCAGCAGTTACTCGTCCGGGGTTTCAAGCACTGAAGCTTTCTTT. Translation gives CASSYSSGVSSTEAFF.

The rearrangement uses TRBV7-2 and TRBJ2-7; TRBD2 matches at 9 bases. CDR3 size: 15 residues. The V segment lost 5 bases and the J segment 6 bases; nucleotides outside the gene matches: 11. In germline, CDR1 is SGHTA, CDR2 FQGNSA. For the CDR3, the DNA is TGTGCCAGCAGCGGACGAGCGGGAGGAGTGGGCGAGCAGTACTTC. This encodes CASSGRAGGVGEQYF.

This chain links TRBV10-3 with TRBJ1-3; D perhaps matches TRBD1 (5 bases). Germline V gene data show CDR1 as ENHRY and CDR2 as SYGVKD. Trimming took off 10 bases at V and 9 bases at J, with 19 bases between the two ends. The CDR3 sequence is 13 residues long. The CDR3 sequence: CASRDRDYFTIYF. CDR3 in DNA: TGTGCCAGCCGGGACCGGGATTATTTCACCATATATTTT.

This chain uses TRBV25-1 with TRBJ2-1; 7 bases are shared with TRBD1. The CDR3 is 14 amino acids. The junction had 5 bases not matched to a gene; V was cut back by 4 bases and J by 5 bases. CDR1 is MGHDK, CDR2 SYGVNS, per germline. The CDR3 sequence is CASSVSGTDNEQFF. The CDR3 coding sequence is TGTGCCAGCAGTGTGTCCGGGACAGACAATGAGCAGTTCTTC. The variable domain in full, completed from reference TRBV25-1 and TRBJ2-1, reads EADIYQTPRYLVIGTGKKITLECSQTMGHDKMYWYQQDPGMELHLIHYSYGVNSTEKGDLSSESTVSRIRTEHFPLTLESARPSHTSQYLCASSVSGTDNEQFFGPGTRLTVL.

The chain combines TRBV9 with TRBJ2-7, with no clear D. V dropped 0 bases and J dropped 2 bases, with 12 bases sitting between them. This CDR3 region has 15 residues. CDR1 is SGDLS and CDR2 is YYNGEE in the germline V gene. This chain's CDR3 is CASSVGGGPPYEQYF. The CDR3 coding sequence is TGTGCCAGCAGCGTAGGAGGCGGTCCTCCCTACGAGCAGTACTTC.

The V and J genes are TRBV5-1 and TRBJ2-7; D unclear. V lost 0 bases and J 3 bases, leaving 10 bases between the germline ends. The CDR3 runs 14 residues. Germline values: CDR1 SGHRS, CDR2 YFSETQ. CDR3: CASSLAQKSYEQYF. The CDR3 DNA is TGCGCCAGCAGCTTGGCGCAAAAGAGCTACGAGCAGTACTTC.

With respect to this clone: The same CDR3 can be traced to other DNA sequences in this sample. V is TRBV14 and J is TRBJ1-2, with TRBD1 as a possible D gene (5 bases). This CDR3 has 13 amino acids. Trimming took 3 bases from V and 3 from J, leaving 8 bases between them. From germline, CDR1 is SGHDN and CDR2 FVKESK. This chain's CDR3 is CASSQGLDYGYTF. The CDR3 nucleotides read TGTGCCAGCAGCCAGGGGCTAGACTATGGCTACACCTTC.

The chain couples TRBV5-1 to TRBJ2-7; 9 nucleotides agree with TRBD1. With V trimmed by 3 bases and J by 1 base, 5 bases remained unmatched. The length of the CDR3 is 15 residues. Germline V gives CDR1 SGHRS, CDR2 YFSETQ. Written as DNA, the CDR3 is TGCGCCAGCAGCTGGGGGGACAGGGATTCCTACGAGCAGTACTTC. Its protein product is CASSWGDRDSYEQYF.

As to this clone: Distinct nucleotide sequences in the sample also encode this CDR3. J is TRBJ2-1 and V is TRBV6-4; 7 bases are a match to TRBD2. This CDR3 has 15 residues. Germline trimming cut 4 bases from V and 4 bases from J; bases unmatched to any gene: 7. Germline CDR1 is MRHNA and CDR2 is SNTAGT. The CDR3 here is CASSAGLAAYNEQFF. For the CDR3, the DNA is TGTGCCAGCAGTGCAGGTCTAGCGGCTTACAATGAGCAGTTCTTC.

This chain's CDR3 is CASILAGGYEQYF. CDR3 in DNA: TGTGCCAGCATCCTAGCGGGAGGATACGAGCAGTACTTC. The chain uses TRBV28 and TRBJ2-7, with 11 bases lining up with TRBD2. Trimming cost V 7 bases and J 4 bases; bases outside gene matches: 3. CDR1 and CDR2 (germline): MDHEN, SYDVKM. This CDR3 region has 13 residues. The full variable domain, in which reference TRBV28 and TRBJ2-7 provide the parts outside the CDR3, is DVKVTQSSRYLVKRTGEKVFLECVQDMDHENMFWYRQDPGLGLRLIYFSYDVKMKEKGDIPEGYSVSREKKERFSLILESASTNQTSMYLCASILAGGYEQYFGPGTRLTVT.

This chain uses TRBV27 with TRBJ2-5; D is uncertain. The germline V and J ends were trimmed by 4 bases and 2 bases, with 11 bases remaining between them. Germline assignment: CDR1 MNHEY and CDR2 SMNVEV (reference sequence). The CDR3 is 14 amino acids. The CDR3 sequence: CASSYRVHQETQYF. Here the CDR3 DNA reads TGTGCCAGCAGTTACCGGGTCCATCAAGAGACCCAGTACTTC.

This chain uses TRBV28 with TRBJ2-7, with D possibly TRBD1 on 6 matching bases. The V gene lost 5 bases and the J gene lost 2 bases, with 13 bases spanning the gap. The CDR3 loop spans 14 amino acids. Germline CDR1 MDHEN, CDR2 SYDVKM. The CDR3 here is CASSAGTRAYEQYF. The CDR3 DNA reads TGTGCCAGCAGTGCCGGGACAAGGGCCTACGAGCAGTACTTC. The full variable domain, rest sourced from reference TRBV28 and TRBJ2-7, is DVKVTQSSRYLVKRTGEKVFLECVQDMDHENMFWYRQDPGLGLRLIYFSYDVKMKEKGDIPEGYSVSREKKERFSLILESASTNQTSMYLCASSAGTRAYEQYFGPGTRLTVT.

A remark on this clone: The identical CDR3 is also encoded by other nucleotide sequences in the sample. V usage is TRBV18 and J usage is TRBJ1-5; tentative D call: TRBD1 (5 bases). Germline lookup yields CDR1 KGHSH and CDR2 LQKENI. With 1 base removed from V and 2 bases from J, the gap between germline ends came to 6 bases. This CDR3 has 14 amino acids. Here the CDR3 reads CASSPLGGNQPQHF. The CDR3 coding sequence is TGTGCCAGCTCACCACTGGGGGGCAATCAGCCCCAGCATTTT.